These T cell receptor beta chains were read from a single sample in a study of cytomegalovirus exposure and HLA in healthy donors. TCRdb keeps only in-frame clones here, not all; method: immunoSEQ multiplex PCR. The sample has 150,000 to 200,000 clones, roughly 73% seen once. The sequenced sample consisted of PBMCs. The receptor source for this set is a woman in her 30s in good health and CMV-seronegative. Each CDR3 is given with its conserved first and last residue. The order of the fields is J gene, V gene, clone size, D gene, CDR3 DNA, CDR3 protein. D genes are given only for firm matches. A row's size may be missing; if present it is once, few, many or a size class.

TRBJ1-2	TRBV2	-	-	TGTGCCAGCAGTCGGACAGACTCTGGCTACACCTTC	CASSRTDSGYTF
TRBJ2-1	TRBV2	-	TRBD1	TGTGCCGGGGAGCGGGACAGGGGGCGTGAGCAGTTCTTC	CAGERDRGREQFF
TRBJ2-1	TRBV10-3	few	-	TGTGCCATCAGTGTGGCGGGGAGCTCCTACAATGAGCAGTTCTTC	CAISVAGSSYNEQFF
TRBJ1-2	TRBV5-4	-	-	TGTGCCAGCAGCTTGGATGGTCAGGCAGGGAAAGTCTTC	CASSLDGQAGKVF
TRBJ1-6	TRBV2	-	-	TGTGCCAGCAGTCCTCGCCCAGGCTTTGATTCACCCCTCCACTTT	CASSPRPGFDSPLHF
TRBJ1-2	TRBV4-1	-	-	TGCGCCAGCAGCCAAGAGGGCACCTATGGCTACACCTTC	CASSQEGTYGYTF
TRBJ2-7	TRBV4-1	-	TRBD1	TGCGCCAGCAGCCATACCTTTACAGGGGTTCCTACCTACGAGCAGTACTTC	CASSHTFTGVPTYEQYF
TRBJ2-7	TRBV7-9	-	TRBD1	TGTGCCAGCAGCCGGACAGGCGGCAAGACAACCTACGAGCAGTACTTC	CASSRTGGKTTYEQYF
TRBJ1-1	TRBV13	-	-	TGTGCCAGCAGCTTAGTAGGAGGGTCGGGGGCTGAAGCTTTCTTT	CASSLVGGSGAEAFF
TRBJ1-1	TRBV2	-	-	TGTGCCAGCAAGAGGGGGGGCACTGAAGCTTTCTTT	CASKRGGTEAFF
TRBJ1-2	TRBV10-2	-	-	TGCGCCAGCTCCGACAGGAACTATGGCTACACCTTC	CASSDRNYGYTF
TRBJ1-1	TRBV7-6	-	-	TGTGCCAGCAGCTTTGATGTTAGGGGCCAAGCTTTCTTT	CASSFDVRGQAFF
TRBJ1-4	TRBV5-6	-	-	TGTGCCAGCAGCTGGGGGGGGGTGTCTGAAAAACTGTTTTTT	CASSWGGVSEKLFF
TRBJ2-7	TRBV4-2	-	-	TGTGCCAGCAGCCCTCCCCGGTCGGCCTACGAGCAGTACTTC	CASSPPRSAYEQYF
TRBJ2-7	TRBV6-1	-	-	TGTGCCAGCTCCCCGGACACCCCCTACGAGCAGTACTTC	CASSPDTPYEQYF
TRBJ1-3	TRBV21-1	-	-	TGTGCCAGCAGCTACGAAATTTCCATCCGGCGCAGGGTAAGAAACACCATATATTTT	CASSYEISIRRRVRNTIYF
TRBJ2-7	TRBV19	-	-	TGTGCCAGTAGTATAGGGGGCAGGGTAAGCGAGCAGTACTTC	CASSIGGRVSEQYF
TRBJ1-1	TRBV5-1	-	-	TGCGCCAGCAGCTTGGCATTCCTTCGTACGGGGACTGAAGCTTTCTTT	CASSLAFLRTGTEAFF
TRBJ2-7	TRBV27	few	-	TGTGCCAGCAGTCCCCTGACGGGTGAGCAGTACTTC	CASSPLTGEQYF
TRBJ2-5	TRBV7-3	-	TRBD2	TGTGCCAGCAGCTTAATGGCGGGGGTGGGGGAGACCCAGTACTTC	CASSLMAGVGETQYF
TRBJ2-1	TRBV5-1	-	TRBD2	TGCGCCAGCAGCTTGGGACTAGCGGTTTCCTACAATGAGCAGTTCTTC	CASSLGLAVSYNEQFF
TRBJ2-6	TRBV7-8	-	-	TGTGCCAGCAGTCCAGGCCGGGGAACCACCCTTTCTGGGGCCAACGTCCTGACTTTC	CASSPGRGTTLSGANVLTF